The clone carrying this T cell receptor (beta chain) was recorded a few times. Its target is unknown. One entry per CDR3 protein results from TCRdb running MiXCR on the reads. The sample lists approximately 250,000 distinct CDR3 sequences; approximately 9% were seen once. The V end was cut by 7 bases, the J end by 2 bases, with 12 bases between. This CDR3 spans 14 amino acids. The V gene's germline CDR1 is LNHDA and CDR2 SQIVND (reference sequence). The data are from a study of T cell repertoires in cytomegalovirus infection. Turning to the study itself: An indication of both CMV infection and matching HLA type came from public TCR beta signatures. General study results and limits: Carriage of CMV together with the relevant HLA was identifiable through cumulative public TCR beta family frequency. Clonotypes of TCR beta that were HLA-C-restricted and CMV-specific dominated the ex vivo response.

The sequence came from a human donor in good health (CMV status not recorded). Some clones in this sample may be carry-over from other donors' samples. The chain has TRBV19 and TRBJ1-5; D unclear. What was sequenced was PBMCs. In DNA, the CDR3 is TGTGCCAGTAATGTTGAGCCACGCAATCAGCCCCAGCATTTT. Translating gives CASNVEPRNQPQHF.